This T cell receptor (beta chain) originates from a study of CD8+ T cells in alopecia areata. Study-level information: Among treated patients, severity was scored by affected scalp area percentage.

This sample's treatment: oral pan-JAK inhibitor, 5-10 mg twice daily. This CDR3 region has 17 residues. Looked up from germline, CDR1 is MDHEN and CDR2 is SYDVKM. Losses at the gene ends were 6 bases for V and 3 bases for J; bases not matched to a gene: 10. Extraction and reverse transcription of RNA yielded cDNA as the sequencing template. Method: immunoSEQ multiplex PCR; TCRdb's copy keeps in-frame clones and lacks some. This table has some 99,000 clones, 60% to 75% appearing once. The material was CD8+ T cells sorted from blood, obtained at week 4, from a patient treated with tofacitinib. This sequence joins TRBV28 and TRBJ2-1, with TRBD2 identical over 11 bases. The clonotype was recovered from a human donor with alopecia areata. CDR3 amino acids: CASRPPGLADLYNEQFF. In DNA form, the CDR3 reads TGTGCCAGCAGACCCCCGGGACTAGCGGACCTCTACAATGAGCAGTTCTTC.